The T cell receptor (beta chain) described here comes from a study of patients and donors after allogeneic stem cell transplantation. TCRdb called the RT-PCR reads again in MiXCR, with one record for every CDR3 protein. This sample has some 160,000 distinct CDR3 sequences, with 24% found just once. For this clonotype: At one end the junction does not follow the germline gene, possibly because of a read error.

The germline V gene has CDR1 DFQATT and CDR2 SNEGSKA (reference sequence). The CDR3 has 14 residues. The origin of this receptor is a human donor who was either an allogeneic HSCT recipient or a stem cell or donor lymphocyte infusion donor (not recorded which). It is not recorded whose cells these are; they may come from a transplant donor. Sequencing input: blood, either unsorted or a sorted T cell fraction (not recorded which). The chain employs TRBV20-1 and TRBJ2-3; D perhaps matches TRBD2 (6 bases). The CDR3 sequence: CSASGTFLTVTQYF. The CDR3 coding sequence is TGCAGTGCGTCAGGGACTTTCCTCACAGTTACGCAGTATTTT.